This T cell receptor beta chain was profiled in a study of blood T cell repertoires in COVID-19. Profiling relied on immunoSEQ multiplex PCR, and the TCRdb table lists in-frame clones only, not all of them. The sample consists of some 150,000 clones, around four fifths of them appearing once. In germline, CDR1 is SGHRS, CDR2 YFSETQ. CDR3 length equals 14 residues. V lost 4 bases to trimming and J lost 6 bases, with 13 bases between them. The rearrangement links TRBV5-1 to TRBJ1-4, with unresolved D. The clonotype was recovered from an elderly woman with acute or convalescent COVID-19. The sample was peripheral blood. The CDR3 region has the DNA TGCGCCAGCAGCCCCACAACACCTGATGAAAAACTGTTTTTT. Translating gives CASSPTTPDEKLFF.